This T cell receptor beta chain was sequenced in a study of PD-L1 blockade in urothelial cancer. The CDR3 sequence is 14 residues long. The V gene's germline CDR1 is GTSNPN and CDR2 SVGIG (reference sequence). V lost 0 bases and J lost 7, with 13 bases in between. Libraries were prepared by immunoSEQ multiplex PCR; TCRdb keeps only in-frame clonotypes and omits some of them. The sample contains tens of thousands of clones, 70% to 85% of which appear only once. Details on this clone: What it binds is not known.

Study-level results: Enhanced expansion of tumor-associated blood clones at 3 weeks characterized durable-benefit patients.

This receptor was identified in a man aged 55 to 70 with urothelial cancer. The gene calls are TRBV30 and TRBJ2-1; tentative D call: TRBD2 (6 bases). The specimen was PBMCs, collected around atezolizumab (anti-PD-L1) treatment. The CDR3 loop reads CAWSVISGSNEQFF. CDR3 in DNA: TGTGCCTGGAGTGTGATTAGCGGCTCGAATGAGCAGTTCTTC.